Below are 31 T cell receptor beta chains sequenced from a single sample in a study of blood T cell repertoires in COVID-19. Libraries were prepared by immunoSEQ multiplex PCR; TCRdb keeps only in-frame clonotypes and omits some of them. The sample has 95,000 to 150,000 clones, more than 65% seen once. The sample was peripheral blood. Every receptor here comes from a human donor in a cohort sampled during active COVID-19.

The chain couples TRBV27 to TRBJ2-2; the match to TRBD2 covers 10 bases. J gave up 4 bases and V 1 base, and 0 bases lay outside the gene matches. The CDR3 totals 15 residues. Germline CDR1 is MNHEY and CDR2 is SMNVEV (reference sequence). The CDR3 loop is CASSLWTSGTGELFF. CDR3 coding DNA: TGTGCCAGCAGTTTATGGACTAGCGGCACCGGGGAGCTGTTTTTT.

The V and J genes are TRBV3-1 (or the pseudogene TRBV3-2) and TRBJ1-6, with TRBD1 matching over 7 bases. V dropped 3 bases and J dropped 6; count of bases not matched to a gene: 8. In germline, CDR1 is LGHDT, CDR2 YNNKEL (reference sequence). The length of the CDR3 is 16 residues. The CDR3 is CASSQKQGLGNSPLHF. In nucleotides, the CDR3 is TGTGCCAGCAGCCAGAAACAGGGGTTGGGTAATTCACCCCTCCACTTT.

The rearrangement links TRBV5-1 to TRBJ1-6; TRBD1 might be the D (5 bases). Trimming took off 0 bases at V and 7 bases at J, with 8 bases between the two ends. CDR1 is SGHRS and CDR2 is YFSETQ in the germline V gene. The CDR3 is 14 residues long. The CDR3 spells CASSLGQTNSPLHF. The CDR3 nucleotides read TGCGCCAGCAGCTTGGGACAGACGAATTCACCCCTCCACTTT.

The rearrangement links TRBV28 to TRBJ1-2; no reliable D call. The CDR3 extends over 12 amino acids. Trimming took 6 bases from V and 8 from J, leaving 13 bases between them. In germline, CDR1 is MDHEN, CDR2 SYDVKM. CDR3 DNA: TGTGCCAGCAGCCCTCCTCACTCCGGCTACACCTTC. It is translated as CASSPPHSGYTF.

J is TRBJ2-1 and V is TRBV11-2, with D uncertain. The CDR3 is 11 residues long. Germline-derived CDR1 and CDR2 are SGHAT and FQNNGV. The V gene lost 3 bases and the J gene lost 6 bases, with 3 bases spanning the gap. CDR3 protein: CASSFSNEQFF. CDR3 nucleotide sequence: TGTGCCAGCAGCTTCTCCAATGAGCAGTTCTTC.

The V gene is TRBV18, the J gene TRBJ1-5; D is unresolved. Trimming cost V 3 bases and J 2 bases, with 11 bases left between them. Germline values: CDR1 KGHSH, CDR2 LQKENI. CDR3 size: 15 residues. The CDR3: CASSPPSKGNQPQHF. CDR3 bases: TGTGCCAGCTCACCCCCCAGTAAAGGCAATCAGCCCCAGCATTTT.

The chain joins TRBV5-1 to TRBJ2-3; 7 bases match TRBD1. Trimming took 2 bases from V and 4 from J; bases not matched to a gene: 4. Germline V gene sequence: CDR1 SGHRS, CDR2 YFSETQ. The CDR3 extends over 14 amino acids. CDR3 sequence reads: CASSFDRAADTQYF. CDR3 sequence (DNA): TGCGCCAGCAGCTTCGACAGGGCGGCAGATACGCAGTATTTT.

The chain is built from TRBV7-6 and TRBJ2-1, with TRBD2 matching 9 bases. Per germline, CDR1 SGHVS and CDR2 FNYEAQ. Trimming at V came to 1 base and at J to 9 bases, leaving 7 bases not matched to a gene. The CDR3 is made up of 15 amino acids. The CDR3 loop is CASSLGIAGETEQFF. CDR3 nucleotide sequence: TGTGCCAGCAGCTTAGGAATAGCGGGGGAGACTGAGCAGTTCTTC.

The chain uses TRBV5-1 and TRBJ2-3; 12 nucleotides agree with TRBD1. J was trimmed by 2 bases and V by 6 bases; bases with no gene match: 7. This CDR3 region has 16 residues. Germline V gene lookup returns CDR1 SGHRS and CDR2 YFSETQ. The CDR3 loop is CASNRGQGAATDTQYF. The CDR3 DNA is TGCGCCAGCAATCGGGGACAGGGGGCGGCCACAGATACGCAGTATTTT.

The V call is TRBV3-1 (or the pseudogene TRBV3-2), the J call TRBJ2-7; D perhaps matches TRBD1 (8 bases). Germline CDR1 LGHDT, CDR2 YNNKEL (reference sequence). V was trimmed by 3 bases and J by 2 bases, leaving 17 bases between them. CDR3 length: 16 amino acids. The CDR3 reads CASSHGGQGGTYEQYF. The CDR3 DNA reads as TGTGCCAGCAGCCACGGCGGACAGGGAGGGACCTACGAGCAGTACTTC.

The chain uses TRBV24-1 and TRBJ1-5, with 8 bases fitting TRBD1. The V gene's germline CDR1 is KGHDR and CDR2 SFDVKD. This CDR3 region has 15 residues. J lost 3 bases, V lost 5 bases, and 5 bases had no gene match. The CDR3 bases are TGTGCCACCAGTGCCGCGACAGGGGTCAATCAGCCCCAGCATTTT. Its protein is CATSAATGVNQPQHF.

V and J are TRBV5-5 and TRBJ1-2, with unresolved D. The CDR3 has 15 residues. V lost 0 bases and J lost 2, with 11 bases in between. CDR1 SGHKS and CDR2 YYEKEE come from the germline V gene (reference sequence). The CDR3 here is CASSLASTPNYGYTF. CDR3 nucleotide sequence: TGTGCCAGCAGCTTGGCATCGACTCCCAACTATGGCTACACCTTC. Full variable domain (outside the CDR3, taken from reference TRBV5-5 and TRBJ1-2): DAGVTQSPTHLIKTRGQQVTLRCSPISGHKSVSWYQQVLGQGPQFIFQYYEKEERGRGNFPDRFSARQFPNYSSELNVNALLLGDSALYLCASSLASTPNYGYTFGSGTRLTVV.

The chain employs TRBV6-5 and TRBJ1-2; D is undetermined. The CDR3 is made up of 12 amino acids. Trimming stripped 7 bases from V and 1 base from J, with 7 bases between. Per the germline V gene, CDR1 is MNHEY and CDR2 is SVGAGI. The CDR3 nucleotides read TGTGCCAGCACCCCCTATAACTATGGCTACACCTTC. Its translation: CASTPYNYGYTF.

This clone has just a few counts. The CDR3 coding sequence is TGTGCCAGCAGCCTCCGAGGCTATGGCTACACCTTC. It translates to CASSLRGYGYTF. This sequence joins TRBV5-6 and TRBJ1-2, with unresolved D. The CDR3 consists of 12 residues. The V gene lost 4 bases and the J gene lost 4 bases, with 8 bases spanning the gap. Germline V gene sequence: CDR1 SGHDT, CDR2 YYEEEE.

This chain uses TRBV11-2 with TRBJ2-1; unclear D gene. Germline CDR1 reads SGHAT; CDR2 reads FQNNGV. The CDR3 covers 11 residues. V gave up 2 bases and J gave up 9 bases, with 5 bases separating them. This CDR3 reads CASSLLGEQFF. CDR3 sequence (DNA): TGTGCCAGCAGCTTACTCGGTGAGCAGTTCTTC. Complete variable domain (other parts from reference TRBV11-2 and TRBJ2-1): EAGVAQSPRYKIIEKRQSVAFWCNPISGHATLYWYQQILGQGPKLLIQFQNNGVVDDSQLPKDRFSAERLKGVDSTLKIQPAKLEDSAVYLCASSLLGEQFFGPGTRLTVL.

This sequence joins TRBV28 and TRBJ1-1; D is perhaps TRBD1 (6 bases). V dropped 6 bases and J dropped 1 base, with 15 bases sitting between them. Germline V gene data show CDR1 as MDHEN and CDR2 as SYDVKM. The CDR3 consists of 15 residues. DNA for the CDR3: TGTGCCAGCAGCCCATGGGAGGGGGGGAACACTGAAGCTTTCTTT. Its protein product is CASSPWEGGNTEAFF.

The chain employs TRBV5-4 and TRBJ2-7, with D maybe TRBD2 (6 bases). Germline CDR1 and CDR2: SGHNT and YYREEE (reference sequence). Trimming left V 4 bases short and J 6 bases short, with 20 bases between. CDR3 length: 15 residues. This CDR3 reads CASSPKAGIQLEQYF. In DNA form, the CDR3 reads TGTGCCAGCAGCCCGAAGGCGGGAATACAGCTCGAGCAGTACTTC.

The chain joins TRBV19 to TRBJ1-4; 7 bases line up with TRBD1. The J segment lost 7 bases and the V segment lost 10 bases, leaving 12 bases of the junction unmatched. Looked up from germline, CDR1 is LNHDA and CDR2 is SQIVND (reference sequence). The length of the CDR3 is 14 residues. CDR3 sequence reads: CATSRDRTSEKLFF. CDR3 DNA: TGTGCCACCAGCCGGGACAGAACAAGTGAAAAACTGTTTTTT.

The CDR3 region is CASSQDRGGDYGYTF. CDR3 sequence (DNA): TGTGCCAGCAGCCAAGATAGGGGGGGAGACTATGGCTACACCTTC. V and J are TRBV3-1 (or the pseudogene TRBV3-2) and TRBJ1-2, with TRBD1 as a possible D gene (6 bases). Germline V gene data show CDR1 as LGHDT and CDR2 as YNNKEL (reference sequence). This CDR3 is built from 15 residues. V lost 0 bases and J lost 3, with 11 bases in between.

The chain combines TRBV28 with TRBJ1-5, with 8 bases matching TRBD1. CDR1 is MDHEN and CDR2 is SYDVKM in the germline V gene. CDR3 length: 19 amino acids. J was trimmed by 0 bases and V by 8 bases; bases with no gene match: 18. CDR3 DNA: TGTGCCAGCGGTACCCTAGACAGGGGAAAAGGTAGTAGCAATCAGCCCCAGCATTTT. It is translated as CASGTLDRGKGSSNQPQHF.

The J gene is TRBJ2-7, the V gene TRBV7-2; no definite D call. Trimming left V 2 bases short and J 5 bases short, with 10 bases between. The CDR3 extends over 13 amino acids. Germline loops: CDR1 SGHTA, CDR2 FQGNSA. The CDR3 DNA is TGTGCCAGCAGCTTAAACACGAACGACGAGCAGTACTTC. Its translation is CASSLNTNDEQYF.

The chain has TRBV28 and TRBJ2-1; 10 nucleotides agree with TRBD1. Germline lookup yields CDR1 MDHEN and CDR2 SYDVKM. This CDR3 has 16 residues. Trimming removed 2 bases from V and 1 base from J; junction bases left unmatched: 2. CDR3 protein: CASSLRTGGSYNEQFF. DNA of the CDR3: TGTGCCAGCAGTTTAAGGACAGGGGGGTCCTACAATGAGCAGTTCTTC.

This chain uses TRBV15 with TRBJ2-3, with D perhaps TRBD2 (7 bases). The CDR3 contains 15 residues. Trimming stripped 3 bases from V and 0 bases from J, with 10 bases between. Germline-derived CDR1 and CDR2 are LNHNV and YYDKDF (reference sequence). The DNA of the CDR3 is TGTGCCACCAGCAGGGAGGGGGGGAGCACAGATACGCAGTATTTT. Its translation: CATSREGGSTDTQYF. Complete variable domain (other parts from reference TRBV15 and TRBJ2-3): DAMVIQNPRYQVTQFGKPVTLSCSQTLNHNVMYWYQQKSSQAPKLLFHYYDKDFNNEADTPDNFQSRRPNTSFCFLDIRSPGLGDTAMYLCATSREGGSTDTQYFGPGTRLTVL.

The gene calls are TRBV28 and TRBJ2-5, with a tentative D call TRBD2 (6 bases). The V end was cut by 3 bases, the J end by 9 bases, with 8 bases between. CDR1 is MDHEN, CDR2 SYDVKM, per germline. This CDR3 contains 11 residues. Written as DNA, the CDR3 is TGTGCCAGCAGTTTTGGGAGGTCCCAGTACTTC. Encoded protein: CASSFGRSQYF. Full variable domain (missing parts from reference TRBV28 and TRBJ2-5): DVKVTQSSRYLVKRTGEKVFLECVQDMDHENMFWYRQDPGLGLRLIYFSYDVKMKEKGDIPEGYSVSREKKERFSLILESASTNQTSMYLCASSFGRSQYFGPGTRLLVL.

The chain combines TRBV28 with TRBJ2-2; tentatively, D is TRBD2 (5 bases). Germline V gene data show CDR1 as MDHEN and CDR2 as SYDVKM. The CDR3 sequence is 13 residues long. Trimming took 7 bases from V and 4 from J, leaving 10 bases between them. DNA of the CDR3: TGTGCCAGCAAATCCGGGGTCACCGGGGAGCTGTTTTTT. It translates to CASKSGVTGELFF.

The rearrangement uses TRBV7-3 and TRBJ2-2; D uncertain. Germline CDR1 reads SGHTA; CDR2 reads FQGTGA. V gave up 5 bases and J gave up 2 bases, with 9 bases separating them. The CDR3 has 14 residues. CDR3 loop: CASSLIKNTGELFF. The DNA of the CDR3 is TGTGCCAGCAGCCTAATTAAAAACACCGGGGAGCTGTTTTTT.

Written as DNA, the CDR3 is TGTGCCAGCAGCCGAGAAGTGACAGGGACTGGAAACACCATATATTTT. This codes for CASSREVTGTGNTIYF. The chain is built from TRBV4-2 and TRBJ1-3; 7 positions match TRBD1. J was trimmed by 2 bases and V by 4 bases; bases with no gene match: 8. CDR1 LGHNA and CDR2 YNFKEQ come from the germline V gene. This CDR3 has 16 residues.

V usage is TRBV11-1 and J usage is TRBJ2-1; 15 bases fit TRBD2. Germline CDR1 is SGHAT and CDR2 is FQDESV (reference sequence). V lost 5 bases, J lost 11 bases, and 7 bases stayed unmatched. The CDR3 length is 15 residues. The DNA for the CDR3 is TGTGCCAGCAGCACCGGACTAGCGGGAGGGCCCCAGCAGTTCTTC. As protein: CASSTGLAGGPQQFF.

There are a few counts of this clone. The V gene is TRBV28, the J gene TRBJ1-1, with D unclear. Germline V gene sequence: CDR1 MDHEN, CDR2 SYDVKM. The CDR3 spans 12 residues. V dropped 6 bases and J dropped 8 bases, with 13 bases sitting between them. CDR3 protein: CASSSGSLEAFF. The CDR3 nucleotides read TGTGCCAGCAGCTCGGGGAGCCTGGAAGCTTTCTTT.

The rearrangement links TRBV24-1 to TRBJ1-5, with D possibly TRBD1 on 5 matching bases. Trimming took 2 bases from V and 2 from J, leaving 6 bases between them. CDR1 is KGHDR and CDR2 is SFDVKD in the germline V gene. This CDR3 is built from 14 residues. CDR3 sequence reads: CATSDSRGNQPQHF. For the CDR3, the DNA is TGTGCCACCAGTGATTCCAGGGGCAATCAGCCCCAGCATTTT.

This rearrangement joins TRBV21-1 to TRBJ2-2; the table's D call of TRBD2 was not tested on the DNA. TRBV21-1 is recorded as a pseudogene. This CDR3 spans 17 amino acids. The CDR3 protein is CASSRRDLRLSTGELFF. The CDR3 coding sequence is TGTGCCAGCAGCAGGAGGGATCTTCGATTATCAACCGGGGAGCTGTTTTTT.